Below are 18 T cell receptor beta chains sequenced from a single sample in a study of cytomegalovirus exposure and HLA in healthy donors. PCR used 60 Vbeta primers and 13 Jbeta primers. Assay used: immunoSEQ multiplex PCR; TCRdb lists only in-frame clones, some missing. The sample has approximately 97,000 clones; 50% to 70% are singletons. Sequenced sample: PBMCs. These receptors came from a human donor in good health.

This clone was found once. The chain combines TRBV13 with TRBJ1-1; possible D gene TRBD1, 5 bases. V shed 5 bases and J shed 1 base, with 8 bases lying between them. There are 13 residues in the CDR3. Looked up from germline, CDR1 is PRHDT and CDR2 is FYEKMQ (reference sequence). The CDR3 region is CASSVQGNTEAFF. The CDR3 nucleotides read TGTGCCAGCAGCGTTCAGGGGAACACTGAAGCTTTCTTT.

This chain uses TRBV4-1 with TRBJ2-7, with 7 nucleotides matching TRBD1. V shed 3 bases and J 3 bases; nucleotides not matched to a gene: 8. The CDR3 has 15 amino acids. Germline assignment: CDR1 MGHRA and CDR2 YSYEKL. The chain's CDR3 is CASSQGTGTVYEQYF. CDR3 coding DNA: TGCGCCAGCAGCCAGGGAACCGGGACAGTCTACGAGCAGTACTTC.

CDR3 bases: TGTGCCAGCAGCCCTATAGTTGGCGGGAGCGACGAGCAGTACTTC. Residues: CASSPIVGGSDEQYF. This chain links TRBV7-2 with TRBJ2-7; 7 bases fit TRBD2. CDR1 and CDR2 from the germline V gene are SGHTA and FQGNSA. J was trimmed by 5 bases and V by 5 bases; bases with no gene match: 12. CDR3 size: 15 residues. Based on the CDR3 plus reference TRBV7-2 and TRBJ2-7, the full variable domain is GAGVSQSPSNKVTEKGKDVELRCDPISGHTALYWYRQSLGQGLEFLIYFQGNSAPDKSGLPSDRFSAERTGGSVSTLTIQRTQQEDSAVYLCASSPIVGGSDEQYFGPGTRLTVT.

The rearrangement joins TRBV6-6 to TRBJ1-2; the D is unclear. Trimming took 9 bases from V and 8 from J, leaving 22 bases between them. The CDR3 length is 14 residues. The germline CDR1 and CDR2 sequences are MNHNY and SVGAGI (reference sequence). CDR3 amino acids: CASDRGSYGDGYTF. The CDR3 region has the DNA TGTGCCAGTGACCGGGGATCGTATGGAGACGGCTACACCTTC.

V usage is TRBV15 and J usage is TRBJ1-2; a weak D match, TRBD1 (6 bases). Trimming removed 5 bases from V and 4 bases from J, with 20 bases in between. Per the germline V gene, CDR1 is LNHNV and CDR2 is YYDKDF (reference sequence). This CDR3 contains 16 residues. CDR3 protein: CATSPRGRGDIYGYTF. DNA for the CDR3: TGTGCCACCAGCCCCCGCGGCAGGGGCGATATCTATGGCTACACCTTC.

CDR3: CATSSTGQLYEQYF. DNA of the CDR3: TGTGCCACCAGCAGTACGGGACAGCTCTACGAGCAGTACTTC. The V and J genes are TRBV15 and TRBJ2-7; TRBD1 agrees at 7 bases. Germline CDR1 LNHNV, CDR2 YYDKDF (reference sequence). This CDR3 is 14 amino acids long. The V segment lost 3 bases and the J segment 3 bases; nucleotides outside the gene matches: 5.

This clone occurred a few times. The chain joins TRBV30 to TRBJ2-5; the D gene is possibly TRBD2 (6 bases). Trimming pared 1 base from V and 5 bases from J, leaving 11 bases between. The germline CDR1 and CDR2 sequences are GTSNPN and SVGIG (reference sequence). The CDR3 runs to 13 residues. DNA for the CDR3: TGTGCCTGGAGTGGGGGGAGGAGGGAGACCCAGTACTTC. Translation: CAWSGGRRETQYF.

This clone came up a few times. This chain connects TRBV27 to TRBJ2-1, with D tentatively TRBD1 (5 bases). The CDR3 runs 15 residues. The ends were cut back, 8 bases at V and 3 bases at J, with 17 bases in the middle. CDR1 MNHEY and CDR2 SMNVEV come from the germline V gene (reference sequence). As DNA, the CDR3 is TGTGCCAGCGGGATCCAGGTTAGGGGCTACAATGAGCAGTTCTTC. Its translation: CASGIQVRGYNEQFF.

This clone was recorded only once. The chain uses TRBV27 and TRBJ2-1; 9 nucleotides line up with TRBD2. V dropped 3 bases and J dropped 7; count of bases not matched to a gene: 4. The CDR3 length is 14 residues. Germline V lookup: CDR1 MNHEY, CDR2 SMNVEV (reference sequence). Here the CDR3 reads CASSFSSGSNEQFF. The CDR3 DNA reads as TGTGCCAGCAGTTTCAGTAGCGGGAGTAATGAGCAGTTCTTC.

Here the CDR3 DNA reads TGTGCCAGCAGTAGACAGGGTGGGGAGACCCAGTACTTC. Protein: CASSRQGGETQYF. The chain recombines TRBV6-1 with TRBJ2-5; 7 nucleotides agree with TRBD1. CDR1 and CDR2 (germline): MNHNS, SASEGT. This CDR3 is built from 13 residues. Trimming removed 5 bases from V and 5 bases from J; junction bases left unmatched: 5.

The V and J genes are TRBV7-6 and TRBJ2-4, with 9 bases matching TRBD1. Germline-derived CDR1 and CDR2 are SGHVS and FNYEAQ. With 0 bases clipped from V and 7 bases from J, the junction kept 7 bases outside the gene matches. This CDR3 is 16 amino acids long. The CDR3 coding sequence is TGTGCCAGCAGCTTAGCGTACAGGGGGCTCGGGAACATTCAGTACTTC. Translating it yields CASSLAYRGLGNIQYF.

The chain uses TRBV27 and TRBJ2-7; possibly TRBD2 for D (5 bases). CDR1 and CDR2 from the germline V gene are MNHEY and SMNVEV (reference sequence). This CDR3 is 11 amino acids long. Between the trimmed V and J ends, which lost 3 bases and 6 bases, there was a span of 6 bases. CDR3 nucleotides: TGTGCCAGCAGTTTCGGAGGCGAGCAGTACTTC. Translation: CASSFGGEQYF.

This clone was detected a few times. The gene calls are TRBV5-1 and TRBJ2-2; 7 bases are shared with TRBD2. Germline V lookup: CDR1 SGHRS, CDR2 YFSETQ. The CDR3 runs to 14 residues. V was pared by 4 bases and J by 5 bases, with 5 bases of the junction left unmatched. CDR3 in amino acids: CASSPGLPTGELFF. The CDR3 nucleotides read TGCGCCAGCAGCCCGGGACTACCGACCGGGGAGCTGTTTTTT.

J is TRBJ2-7 and V is TRBV4-1, with 7 bases identical to TRBD2. The J segment lost 1 base and the V segment lost 4 bases, leaving 7 bases of the junction unmatched. Germline CDR1 MGHRA, CDR2 YSYEKL. CDR3 length equals 15 residues. CDR3 nucleotides: TGCGCCAGCAGCCCCTGGGGGGGAGTTTCCTACGAGCAGTACTTC. Its protein product is CASSPWGGVSYEQYF.

The table lists this clone with a count of one. The genes are TRBV19 and TRBJ1-4, with D unresolved. V gave up 3 bases and J gave up 0 bases, with 5 bases separating them. The CDR3 is 14 residues long. Germline CDR1 and CDR2: LNHDA and SQIVND (reference sequence). The CDR3: CASSMTATNEKLFF. In DNA form, the CDR3 reads TGTGCCAGTAGTATGACTGCAACTAATGAAAAACTGTTTTTT.

The CDR3 DNA is TGTGCCGGGGGCGTGCTGATCAATGAGCAGTTCTTC. It encodes CAGGVLINEQFF. This chain connects TRBV30 to TRBJ2-1; D is possibly TRBD1 (6 bases). CDR1 and CDR2 (germline): GTSNPN, SVGIG (reference sequence). This CDR3 is 12 amino acids long. Between the trimmed V and J ends, which lost 8 bases and 6 bases, there was a span of 14 bases.

The genes are TRBV2 and TRBJ1-4; D perhaps matches TRBD1 (6 bases). Deletions cut 6 bases from V and 4 bases from J, with 12 bases between. This CDR3 comprises 14 residues. Germline CDR1 reads SNHLY; CDR2 reads FYNNEI. The CDR3 reads CASRTGRNNEKLFF. DNA for the CDR3: TGTGCCAGCAGAACAGGGAGAAATAATGAAAAACTGTTTTTT.

The count of this clone is one. The chain is built from TRBV5-1 and TRBJ1-2; no definite D call. Germline CDR1 SGHRS, CDR2 YFSETQ. V was trimmed by 0 bases and J by 0 bases, leaving 12 bases between them. The CDR3 consists of 16 residues. The CDR3 DNA follows: TGCGCCAGCAGCTTGGCCCGACCTACAGCTAACTATGGCTACACCTTC. The encoded protein is CASSLARPTANYGYTF.